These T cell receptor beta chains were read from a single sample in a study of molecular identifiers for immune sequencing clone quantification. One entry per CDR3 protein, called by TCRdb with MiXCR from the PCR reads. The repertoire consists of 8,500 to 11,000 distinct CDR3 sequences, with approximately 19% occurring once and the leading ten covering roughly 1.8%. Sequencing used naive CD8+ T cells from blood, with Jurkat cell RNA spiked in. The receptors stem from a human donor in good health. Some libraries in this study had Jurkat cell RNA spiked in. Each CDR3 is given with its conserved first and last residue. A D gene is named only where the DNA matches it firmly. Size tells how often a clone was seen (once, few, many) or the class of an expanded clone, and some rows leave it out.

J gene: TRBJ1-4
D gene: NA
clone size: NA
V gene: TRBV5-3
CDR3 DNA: TGTGCCAGCAGCTGGCGGGGAAGTGAAAAACTGTTTTTT
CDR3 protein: CASSWRGSEKLFF

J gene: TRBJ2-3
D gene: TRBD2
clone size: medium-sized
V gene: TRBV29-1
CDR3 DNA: TGCAGCGTTGAGAGCGGGAGCGTTAGCACAGATACGCAGTATTTT
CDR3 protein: CSVESGSVSTDTQYF

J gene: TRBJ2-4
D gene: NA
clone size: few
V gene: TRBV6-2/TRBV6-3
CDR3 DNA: TGTGCCAGTAGTCCTGGCCCGACGGACATTCAGTACTTC
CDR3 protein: CASSPGPTDIQYF

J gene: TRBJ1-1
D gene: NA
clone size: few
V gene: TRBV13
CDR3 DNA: TGTGCCAGCAAACAGGGACTGAACACTGAAGCTTTCTTT
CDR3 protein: CASKQGLNTEAFF

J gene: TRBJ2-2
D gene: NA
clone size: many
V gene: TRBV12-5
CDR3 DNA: TGTGCTAGTGGTGCGACAGTTATGAACACCGGGGAGCTGTTTTTT
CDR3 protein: CASGATVMNTGELFF

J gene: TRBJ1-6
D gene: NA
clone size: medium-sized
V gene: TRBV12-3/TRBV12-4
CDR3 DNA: TGTGCCAGCAGTTTAGCGGGAGGGATCCGAAATTCACCCCTCCACTTT
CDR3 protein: CASSLAGGIRNSPLHF

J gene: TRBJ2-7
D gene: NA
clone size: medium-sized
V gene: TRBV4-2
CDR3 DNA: TGTGCCAGCAGCCAAATCGCGTTGGGGGCCCCCTACGAGCAGTACTTC
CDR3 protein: CASSQIALGAPYEQYF

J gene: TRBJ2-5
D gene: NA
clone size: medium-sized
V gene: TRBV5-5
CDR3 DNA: TGTGCCAGCAGCTTGCTGGAAAACAGCCAAGAGACCCAGTACTTC
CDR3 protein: CASSLLENSQETQYF

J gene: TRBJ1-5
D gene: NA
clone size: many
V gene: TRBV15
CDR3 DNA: TGTGCCACCTCCCACGTGGGGGATAGCAATCAGCCCCAGCATTTT
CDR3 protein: CATSHVGDSNQPQHF

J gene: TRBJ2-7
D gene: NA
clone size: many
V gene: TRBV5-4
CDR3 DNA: TGTGCCAGCAGGTTGGGGTCCGGCGAGCAGTACTTC
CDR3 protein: CASRLGSGEQYF

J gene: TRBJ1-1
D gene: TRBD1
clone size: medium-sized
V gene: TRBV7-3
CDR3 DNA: TGTGCCAGCAGCTTAACAGGGGGCCTCACTGAAGCTTTCTTT
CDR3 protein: CASSLTGGLTEAFF

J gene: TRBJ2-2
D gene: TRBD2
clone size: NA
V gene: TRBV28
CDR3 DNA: TGTGCCAGCAGTCCAGCGGGAGAGGGCGGGGAGCTGTTTTTT
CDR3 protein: CASSPAGEGGELFF

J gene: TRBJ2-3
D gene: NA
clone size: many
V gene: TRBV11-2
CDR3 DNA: TGTGCCAGCAGCTCACAGGGTGGGACAGATACGCAGTATTTT
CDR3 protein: CASSSQGGTDTQYF

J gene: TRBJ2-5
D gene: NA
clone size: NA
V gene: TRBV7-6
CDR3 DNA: TGTGCCAGCAGCCCGAGCTTGGGGCCGGAGACCCAGTACTTC
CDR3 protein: CASSPSLGPETQYF

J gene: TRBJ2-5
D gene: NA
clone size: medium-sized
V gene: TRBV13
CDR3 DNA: TGTGCCAGCAGCTCCCCGGGGAGACTCCAAGAGACCCAGTACTTC
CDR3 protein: CASSSPGRLQETQYF

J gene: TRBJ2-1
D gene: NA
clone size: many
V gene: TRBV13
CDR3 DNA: TGTGCCAGCAGCGCCCGTAGAAATGAGCAGTTCTTC
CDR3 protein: CASSARRNEQFF

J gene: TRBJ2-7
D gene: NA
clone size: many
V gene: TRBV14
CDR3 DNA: TGTGCCAGCAGCCAAGTAAGGGGACCCTACGAGCAGTACTTC
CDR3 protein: CASSQVRGPYEQYF

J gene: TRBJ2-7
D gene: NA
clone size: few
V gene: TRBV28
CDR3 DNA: TGTGCCAGCAGTTCAAGGGTCAGATCCTACGAGCAGTACTTC
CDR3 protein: CASSSRVRSYEQYF